This T cell receptor beta chain was found in a study of OX40 agonist ivuxolimab in advanced cancers. Notes on the study in general: In the 0.1-3.0 mg/kg groups, partial responders showed among the lowest expansion.

Germline V gene sequence: CDR1 MDHEN, CDR2 SYDVKM. The CDR3 length is 17 residues. After removal of 6 bases from V and 4 bases from J, the junction contained 11 bases not matched to a gene. Repertoires were generated with immunoSEQ multiplex PCR, while TCRdb's copy carries only in-frame clones and drops some. Of tens of thousands of clones in the sample, roughly 90% are singletons; the top ten hold roughly 3.6%. Comment on this clone: Its antigen is unidentified.

This receptor was taken from an adult with an advanced solid tumor such as melanoma, head and neck, liver or kidney cancer. The chain employs TRBV28 and TRBJ2-2, with TRBD2 identical over 10 bases. Sequenced here: CD4+ or CD8+ T cells sorted from blood, sampled in a trial of the OX40 agonist ivuxolimab. The CDR3 here is CASRGGLAGVITGELFF. The CDR3, as DNA: TGTGCCAGCAGAGGGGGGCTAGCGGGAGTCATCACCGGGGAGCTGTTTTTT.